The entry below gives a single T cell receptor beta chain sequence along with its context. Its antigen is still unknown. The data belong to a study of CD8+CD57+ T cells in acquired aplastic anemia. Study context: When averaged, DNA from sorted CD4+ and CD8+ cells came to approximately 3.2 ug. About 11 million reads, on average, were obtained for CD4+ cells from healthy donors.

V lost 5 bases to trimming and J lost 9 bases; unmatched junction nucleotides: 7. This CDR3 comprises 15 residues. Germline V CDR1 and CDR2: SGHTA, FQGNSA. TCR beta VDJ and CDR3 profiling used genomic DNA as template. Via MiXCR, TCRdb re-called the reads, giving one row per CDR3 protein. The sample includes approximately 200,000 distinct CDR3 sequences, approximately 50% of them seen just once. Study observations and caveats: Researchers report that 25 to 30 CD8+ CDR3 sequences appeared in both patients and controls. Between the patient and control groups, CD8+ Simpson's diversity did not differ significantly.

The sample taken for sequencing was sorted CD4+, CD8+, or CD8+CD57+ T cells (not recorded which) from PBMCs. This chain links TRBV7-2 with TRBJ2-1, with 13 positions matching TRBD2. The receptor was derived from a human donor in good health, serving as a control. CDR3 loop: CASSKTSGGAFEQFF. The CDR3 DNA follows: TGTGCCAGCAGCAAAACTAGCGGGGGGGCCTTTGAGCAGTTCTTC. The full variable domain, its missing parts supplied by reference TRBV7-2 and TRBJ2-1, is GAGVSQSPSNKVTEKGKDVELRCDPISGHTALYWYRQSLGQGLEFLIYFQGNSAPDKSGLPSDRFSAERTGGSVSTLTIQRTQQEDSAVYLCASSKTSGGAFEQFFGPGTRLTVL.